This T cell receptor beta chain was retrieved from a study of shared clonotypes between healthy human individuals. Study-wide context: The study enrolled a couple of women and a few men aged 18 to 49. The study, taken as a whole, reports: Naive CD4 clonotypes were shared across a handful of donors at about 5.2%.

The study enrolled healthy HIV-negative adults without recent acute infections or vaccinations as donors. Genomic DNA from each subset was divided evenly over several immunoSEQ plates. The repertoire was sequenced with immunoSEQ multiplex PCR; TCRdb's copy has only in-frame clones and lacks some. Of about 1 million clones listed, 70% to 80% were seen once; the top ten hold 1.5%. This clone was found a few times. Its antigen is not known. Germline-derived CDR1 and CDR2 are SQVTM and ANQGSEA. V lost 8 bases to trimming and J lost 4 bases, with 14 bases between them. The CDR3 runs to 12 residues. The sequence derives from a man aged 18-30 years in good health. The chain is built from TRBV29-1 and TRBJ1-2; the D gene is possibly TRBD1 (5 bases). Sequences were obtained from memory CD4+ T cells sorted from blood. This sample's subset: CD45RA-negative fraction. The DNA of the CDR3 is TGCAGCACCGAGACAGCGAGCTATGGCTACACCTTC. Amino acid sequence: CSTETASYGYTF.